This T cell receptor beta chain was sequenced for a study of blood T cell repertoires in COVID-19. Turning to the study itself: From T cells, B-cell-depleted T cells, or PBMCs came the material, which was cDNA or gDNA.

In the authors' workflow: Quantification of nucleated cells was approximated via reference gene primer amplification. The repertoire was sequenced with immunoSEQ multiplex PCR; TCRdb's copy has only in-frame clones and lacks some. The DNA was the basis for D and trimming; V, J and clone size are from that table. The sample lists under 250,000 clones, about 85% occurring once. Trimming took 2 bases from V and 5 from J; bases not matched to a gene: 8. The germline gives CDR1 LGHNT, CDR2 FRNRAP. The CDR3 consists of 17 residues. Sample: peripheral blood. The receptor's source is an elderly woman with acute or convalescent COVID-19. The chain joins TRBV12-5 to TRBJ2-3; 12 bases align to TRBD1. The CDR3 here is CASGLTTGTGGRDTQYF. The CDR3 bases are TGTGCTAGTGGTTTGACAACCGGGACAGGGGGCAGAGATACGCAGTATTTT.